This passage covers 22 T cell receptor beta chains from one sample sequenced in a study of lymphopenia after photon versus proton radiotherapy. Repertoires were generated with immunoSEQ multiplex PCR, while TCRdb's copy carries only in-frame clones and drops some. The sample shows roughly 63,000 clones, around 85% of them seen only once. The source material was peripheral blood, sampled from a patient treated with proton-based radiotherapy. The receptors come from a man aged 55 to 70 with pancreatic cancer.

The chain combines TRBV14 with TRBJ2-1; TRBD2 is a possible D gene (6 bases). The CDR3 is 20 amino acids. Germline CDR1 SGHDN, CDR2 FVKESK. With 0 bases removed from V and 4 bases from J, the gap between germline ends came to 25 bases. This CDR3 reads CASSQDWYNSYSGEYNEQFF. CDR3 nucleotide sequence: TGTGCCAGCAGCCAAGATTGGTACAATAGCTATTCGGGGGAATACAATGAGCAGTTCTTC.

The V and J genes are TRBV18 and TRBJ2-5; D remains ambiguous. With 5 bases removed from V and 0 bases from J, the gap between germline ends came to 1 base. CDR3 length: 11 residues. Looked up from germline, CDR1 is KGHSH and CDR2 is LQKENI. The DNA for the CDR3 is TGTGCCAGCTCAGACCAAGAGACCCAGTACTTC. It encodes CASSDQETQYF.

This chain uses TRBV7-9 with TRBJ1-2; D might be TRBD1 (5 bases). V was pared by 3 bases and J by 8 bases, with 16 bases between. Germline lookup yields CDR1 SEHNR and CDR2 FQNEAQ (reference sequence). The CDR3 covers 14 residues. The CDR3 is CASSLPGTLGGYTF. The CDR3 DNA reads as TGTGCCAGCAGCTTGCCCGGGACTTTAGGGGGCTACACCTTC.

This clone was found a few times. V usage is TRBV5-5 and J usage is TRBJ2-1, with a weak D call TRBD1 (6 bases). Trimming shortened V by 9 bases and J by 3 bases, and 13 bases separated the two germline ends. This CDR3 is 13 amino acids long. CDR1 and CDR2 (germline): SGHKS, YYEKEE (reference sequence). CDR3 DNA: TGTGCCACCTCAACGGACAGCTACAATGAGCAGTTCTTC. Residues: CATSTDSYNEQFF.

The V call is TRBV19, the J call TRBJ2-6; 10 nucleotides agree with TRBD1. V gave up 5 bases and J gave up 3 bases; unmatched junction bases: 13. The CDR3 covers 19 residues. CDR1 is LNHDA, CDR2 SQIVND, per germline (reference sequence). The CDR3 nucleotides are TGTGCCAGTAGTGGAGACAGGGGGCGAAAAGTCGGTGGGGCCAACGTCCTGACTTTC. It is translated as CASSGDRGRKVGGANVLTF. The full variable domain, with the rest looked up from reference TRBV19 and TRBJ2-6, is DGGITQSPKYLFRKEGQNVTLSCEQNLNHDAMYWYRQDPGQGLRLIYYSQIVNDFQKGDIAEGYSVSREKKESFPLTVTSAQKNPTAFYLCASSGDRGRKVGGANVLTFGAGSRLTVL.

V gene TRBV27 combines with J gene TRBJ2-3; D gene unclear. CDR1 MNHEY and CDR2 SMNVEV come from the germline V gene (reference sequence). The CDR3 has 13 amino acids. The V end was cut by 2 bases, the J end by 4 bases, with 7 bases between. The chain's CDR3 is CASSLGVPDTQYF. As DNA, the CDR3 is TGTGCCAGCAGTTTAGGGGTTCCAGATACGCAGTATTTT.

V and J are TRBV28 and TRBJ1-3; 7 positions match TRBD1. V shed 3 bases and J 4 bases; nucleotides not matched to a gene: 3. Germline V gives CDR1 MDHEN, CDR2 SYDVKM. This CDR3 contains 14 residues. The CDR3: CASSFRGQGNTIYF. CDR3 sequence (DNA): TGTGCCAGCAGTTTCCGGGGACAGGGAAACACCATATATTTT.

The chain combines TRBV19 with TRBJ1-5, with 9 bases aligning to TRBD1. The germline gives CDR1 LNHDA, CDR2 SQIVND (reference sequence). With V trimmed by 7 bases and J by 1 base, 17 bases remained unmatched. The CDR3 contains 19 residues. DNA of the CDR3: TGTGCCAGTACTGCGAACCACAGGGGGCTCTGGGGAAGCAATCAGCCCCAGCATTTT. It is translated as CASTANHRGLWGSNQPQHF.

This chain joins TRBV9 and TRBJ2-6; D is perhaps TRBD1 (6 bases). V was clipped by 4 bases and J by 0 bases, with 14 bases between them. Germline CDR1 and CDR2: SGDLS and YYNGEE. The CDR3 is 17 residues long. DNA of the CDR3: TGTGCCAGCAGCACAAGACAGGATTTCTCTGGGGCCAACGTCCTGACTTTC. As protein: CASSTRQDFSGANVLTF.

The genes are TRBV4-3 and TRBJ1-2; 8 bases are shared with TRBD1. This CDR3 region has 13 residues. V shed 3 bases and J 4 bases; nucleotides not matched to a gene: 1. CDR1 and CDR2 from the germline V gene are LGHNA and YSLEER. The CDR3 sequence: CASSQDRAYGYTF. DNA of the CDR3: TGCGCCAGCAGCCAGGACAGGGCCTATGGCTACACCTTC.

This chain uses TRBV18 with TRBJ1-5; 7 bases are a match to TRBD1. Trimming removed 2 bases from V and 6 bases from J; junction bases left unmatched: 7. Germline CDR1 KGHSH, CDR2 LQKENI. The CDR3 length is 15 residues. CDR3 coding DNA: TGTGCCAGCTCACCAACGAGGGGGCTGGGTCAGCCCCAGCATTTT. Translating it yields CASSPTRGLGQPQHF.

This chain's CDR3 is CAWSAWGAGREQYF. The CDR3 coding sequence is TGTGCCTGGAGTGCCTGGGGGGCGGGAAGGGAGCAGTACTTC. The chain links TRBV30 to TRBJ2-7; D assignment may be TRBD1 or TRBD2 (6 bases each). Trimming took 1 base from V and 7 from J, leaving 17 bases between them. The V gene's germline CDR1 is GTSNPN and CDR2 SVGIG (reference sequence). CDR3 size: 14 residues.

This chain links TRBV27 with TRBJ1-2; a weak D match, TRBD1 (5 bases). Germline-derived CDR1 and CDR2 are MNHEY and SMNVEV (reference sequence). The V end lost 4 bases, the J end lost 8 bases, and 14 bases lay between the germline ends. The CDR3 spans 13 residues. The DNA of the CDR3 is TGTGCCAGCAGTTCTACCCGGGGCGTCGGCTACACCTTC. Amino acids: CASSSTRGVGYTF.

This chain connects TRBV30 to TRBJ2-7; 9 bases are a match to TRBD1. Germline trimming cut 5 bases from V and 3 bases from J; bases unmatched to any gene: 5. Germline V gives CDR1 GTSNPN, CDR2 SVGIG (reference sequence). There are 13 residues in the CDR3. For the CDR3, the DNA is TGTGCCTGGGCTTCGGGACAGGGCTACGAGCAGTACTTC. It translates to CAWASGQGYEQYF.

The rearrangement joins TRBV6-1 to TRBJ2-3, with TRBD1 matching 8 bases. Germline V gives CDR1 MNHNS, CDR2 SASEGT. Losses at the gene ends were 3 bases for V and 0 bases for J; bases not matched to a gene: 2. The CDR3 consists of 15 residues. In DNA form, the CDR3 reads TGTGCCAGCAGTGAGACAGGGGTTAGCACAGATACGCAGTATTTT. As protein: CASSETGVSTDTQYF.

This rearrangement joins TRBV5-1 to TRBJ2-5, with D possibly TRBD2 on 6 matching bases. Germline lookup yields CDR1 SGHRS and CDR2 YFSETQ. V was clipped by 1 base and J by 4 bases, with 8 bases between them. The CDR3 has 13 amino acids. CDR3 loop: CASSLRGGETQYF. The CDR3 nucleotides read TGCGCCAGCAGCTTGAGGGGAGGAGAGACCCAGTACTTC.

The chain is built from TRBV5-1 and TRBJ1-3; D is uncertain. Deletions cut 0 bases from V and 4 bases from J, with 8 bases between. The V gene's germline CDR1 is SGHRS and CDR2 YFSETQ. This CDR3 comprises 14 residues. CDR3 in DNA: TGCGCCAGCAGCTTGGCCGGTCGGGGAAACACCATATATTTT. This translates into CASSLAGRGNTIYF.

CDR3 DNA: TGTGCCAGCAGTGGCGGGCAGCGAGTGGAAGCTTTCTTT. This codes for CASSGGQRVEAFF. The J gene is TRBJ1-1, the V gene TRBV2; D uncertain. This CDR3 contains 13 residues. Germline V gene data show CDR1 as SNHLY and CDR2 as FYNNEI. V lost 4 bases and J 8 bases, leaving 14 bases between the germline ends.

V usage is TRBV5-6 and J usage is TRBJ2-1; TRBD2 aligns across 8 bases. From germline, CDR1 is SGHDT and CDR2 YYEEEE. Trimming cost V 5 bases and J 6 bases; bases outside gene matches: 10. This CDR3 region has 15 residues. The CDR3 DNA follows: TGTGCCAGCAGTTCGCCAGCGGGAGTCAGCAATGAGCAGTTCTTC. Protein: CASSSPAGVSNEQFF.

This chain links TRBV29-1 with TRBJ2-7; a possible D gene is TRBD1 (5 bases). Per germline, CDR1 SQVTM and CDR2 ANQGSEA. There are 12 residues in the CDR3. V lost 8 bases and J 2 bases, leaving 13 bases between the germline ends. CDR3 DNA: TGCAGCCCTCCAGGGTCTCCCTACGAGCAGTACTTC. Its translation is CSPPGSPYEQYF.

The chain couples TRBV5-1 to TRBJ2-2; D is unresolved. Trimming took off 7 bases at V and 3 bases at J, with 7 bases between the two ends. Germline assignment: CDR1 SGHRS and CDR2 YFSETQ. This CDR3 has 12 residues. The CDR3: CASSQDTGELFF. CDR3 sequence (DNA): TGCGCCAGCTCTCAAGACACCGGGGAGCTGTTTTTT.

This chain joins TRBV11-3 and TRBJ2-2, with a possible D match to TRBD1 (6 bases). This CDR3 has 13 amino acids. V shed 5 bases and J shed 4 bases, with 8 bases lying between them. Germline lookup yields CDR1 SGHNT and CDR2 YENEEA. The CDR3 nucleotides read TGTGCCAGCAGCCGAGGGGGCACCGGGGAGCTGTTTTTT. Encoded protein: CASSRGGTGELFF.